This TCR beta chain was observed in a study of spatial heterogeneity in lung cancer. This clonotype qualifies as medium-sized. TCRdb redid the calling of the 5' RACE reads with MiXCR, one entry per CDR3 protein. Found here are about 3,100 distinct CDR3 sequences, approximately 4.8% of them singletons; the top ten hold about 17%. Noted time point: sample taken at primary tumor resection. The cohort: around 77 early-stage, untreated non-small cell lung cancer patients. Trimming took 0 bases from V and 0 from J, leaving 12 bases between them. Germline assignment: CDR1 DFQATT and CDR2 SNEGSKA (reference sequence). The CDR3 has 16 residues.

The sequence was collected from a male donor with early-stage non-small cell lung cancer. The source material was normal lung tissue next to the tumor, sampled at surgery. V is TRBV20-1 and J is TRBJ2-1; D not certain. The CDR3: CSARDGGRSSYNEQFF. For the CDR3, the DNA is TGCAGTGCTAGAGATGGCGGTAGGAGCTCCTACAATGAGCAGTTCTTC.